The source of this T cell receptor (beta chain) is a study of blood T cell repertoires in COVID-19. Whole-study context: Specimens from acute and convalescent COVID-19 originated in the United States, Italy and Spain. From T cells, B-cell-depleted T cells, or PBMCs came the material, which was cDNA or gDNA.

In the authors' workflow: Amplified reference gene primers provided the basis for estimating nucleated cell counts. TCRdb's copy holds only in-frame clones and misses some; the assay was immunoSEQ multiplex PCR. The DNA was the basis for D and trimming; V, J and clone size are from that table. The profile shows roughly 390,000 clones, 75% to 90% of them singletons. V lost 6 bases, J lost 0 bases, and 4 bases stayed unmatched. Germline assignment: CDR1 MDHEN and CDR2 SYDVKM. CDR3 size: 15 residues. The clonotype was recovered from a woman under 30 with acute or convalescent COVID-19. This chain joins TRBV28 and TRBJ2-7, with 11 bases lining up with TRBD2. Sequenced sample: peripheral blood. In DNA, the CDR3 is TGTGCCAGCAGCCGTACTAGCGGGAGCTCCTACGAGCAGTACTTC. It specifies CASSRTSGSSYEQYF.